The source of this T cell receptor (beta chain) is a study of stem cell transplantation in POMP-related autoinflammatory disease. Overall study results and limits: Patients with PRAID showed a restricted number of unique TRB V-J gene pairings.

To note about this clone: As yet, its antigen is unknown.

This CDR3 region has 18 residues. V lost 5 bases, J lost 1 base, and 9 bases stayed unmatched. CDR1 is SNHLY and CDR2 is FYNNEI in the germline V gene. PRAID featured immunodeficiency plus autoinflammation. Clones were read by immunoSEQ multiplex PCR, and TCRdb kept only the in-frame ones, dropping some. The table shows around 2,900 clones, with more than 85% occurring only once. The origin of this receptor is a human patient with POMP-related autoinflammation and immune dysregulation (PRAID). Some T cells may be the graft donor's. Specimen: CD4+ follicular helper T cells (Tfh) from PBMCs, collected after stem cell transplantation. The V call is TRBV2, the J call TRBJ2-6; TRBD1 aligns across 9 bases. Here the CDR3 DNA reads TGTGCCAGCAGTAAAACCGGGACAGGGATGTCTGGGGCCAACGTCCTGACTTTC. Translated: CASSKTGTGMSGANVLTF. The variable domain in full, with the rest retrieved from reference TRBV2 and TRBJ2-6, is EPEVTQTPSHQVTQMGQEVILRCVPISNHLYFYWYRQILGQKVEFLVSFYNNEISEKSEIFDDQFSVERPDGSNFTLKIRSTKLEDSAMYFCASSKTGTGMSGANVLTFGAGSRLTVL.